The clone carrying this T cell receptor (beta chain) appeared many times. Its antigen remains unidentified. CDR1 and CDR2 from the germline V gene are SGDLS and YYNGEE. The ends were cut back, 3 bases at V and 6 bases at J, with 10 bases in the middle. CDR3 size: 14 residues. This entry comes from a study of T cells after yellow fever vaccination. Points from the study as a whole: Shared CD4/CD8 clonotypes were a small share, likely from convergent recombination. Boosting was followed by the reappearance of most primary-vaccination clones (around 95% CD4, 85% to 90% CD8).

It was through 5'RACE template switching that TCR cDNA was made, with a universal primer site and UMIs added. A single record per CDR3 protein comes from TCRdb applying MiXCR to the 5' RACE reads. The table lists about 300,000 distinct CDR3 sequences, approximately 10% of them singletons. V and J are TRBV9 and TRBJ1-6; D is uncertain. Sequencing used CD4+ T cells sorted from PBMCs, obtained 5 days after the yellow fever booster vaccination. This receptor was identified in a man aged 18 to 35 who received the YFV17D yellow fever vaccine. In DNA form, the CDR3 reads TGTGCCAGCAGCGAGAGGACCTCTAATTCACCCCTCCACTTT. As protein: CASSERTSNSPLHF.